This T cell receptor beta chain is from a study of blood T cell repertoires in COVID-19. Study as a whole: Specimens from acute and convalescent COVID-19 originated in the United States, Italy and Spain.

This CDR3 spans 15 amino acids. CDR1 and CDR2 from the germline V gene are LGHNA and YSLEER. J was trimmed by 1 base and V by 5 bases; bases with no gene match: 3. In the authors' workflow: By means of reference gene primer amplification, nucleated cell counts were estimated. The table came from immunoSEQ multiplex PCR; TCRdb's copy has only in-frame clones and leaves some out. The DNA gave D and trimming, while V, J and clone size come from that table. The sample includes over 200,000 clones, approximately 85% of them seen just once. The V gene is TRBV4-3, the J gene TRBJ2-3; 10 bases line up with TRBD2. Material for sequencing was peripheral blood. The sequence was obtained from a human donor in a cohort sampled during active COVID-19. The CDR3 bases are TGCGCCAGCAGCGATGGGACTAGCGGCACAGATACGCAGTATTTT. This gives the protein CASSDGTSGTDTQYF.